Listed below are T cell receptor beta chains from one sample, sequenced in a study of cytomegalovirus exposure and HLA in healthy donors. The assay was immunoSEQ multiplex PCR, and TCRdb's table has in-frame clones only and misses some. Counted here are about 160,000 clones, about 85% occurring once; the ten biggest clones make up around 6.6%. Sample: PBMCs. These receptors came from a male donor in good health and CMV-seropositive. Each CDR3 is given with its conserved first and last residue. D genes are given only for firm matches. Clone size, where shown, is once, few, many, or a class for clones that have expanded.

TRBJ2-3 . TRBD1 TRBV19 TGTGCCAGTAGTACCGATTCGGGGACAGGGACAGATACGCAGTATTTT CASSTDSGTGTDTQYF
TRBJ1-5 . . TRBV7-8 TGTGCCAGCAGCTCCCGAGGGGGAACCAATCAGCCCCAGCATTTT CASSSRGGTNQPQHF
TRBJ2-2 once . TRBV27 TGTGCCAGCAGTTTAAAATTCGGGGGACCGAACACCGGGGAGCTGCTTTTT CASSLKFGGPNTGELLF
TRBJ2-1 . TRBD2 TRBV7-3 TGTGCCAGCAGCTGGGGACTAGCGGGAAATCGCAATGAGCAGTTCTTC CASSWGLAGNRNEQFF
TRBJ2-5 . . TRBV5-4 TGTGCCAGCAGCTTGACACAGCTACAAGAGACCCAGTACTTC CASSLTQLQETQYF
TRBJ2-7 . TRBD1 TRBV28 TGTGCCAGCAGTTTCCAGCAGGGGGCTAGGTCCTACGAGCAGTACTTC CASSFQQGARSYEQYF
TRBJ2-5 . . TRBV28 TGTGCCAGCAGTCCGCCCTATCAAGAGACCCAGTACTTC CASSPPYQETQYF
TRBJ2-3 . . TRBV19 TGTGCCAGTAAAAGAACTTCAGGCGCAGATACGCAGTATTTT CASKRTSGADTQYF
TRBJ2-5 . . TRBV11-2 TGTGCCAGCAGCTTAGAAAGCGGGCAAGAGACCCAGTACTTC CASSLESGQETQYF
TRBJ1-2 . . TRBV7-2 TGTGCCAGCAGCTCCTTCTTTGGCTACACCTTC CASSSFFGYTF
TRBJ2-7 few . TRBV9 TGTGCCAGCAGCGCAAACGCACACAGGGTCTCCTACGAGCAGTACTTC CASSANAHRVSYEQYF
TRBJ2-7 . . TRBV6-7 TGTGCCAGCAGGTCAACTGAGCAGTACTTC CASRSTEQYF
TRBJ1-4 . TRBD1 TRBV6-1 TGTGCCAGCAGTGCGAGCGGGACAGGGGCTGAAAAACTGTTTTTT CASSASGTGAEKLFF
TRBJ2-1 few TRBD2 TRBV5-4 TGTGCCAGCAGCCAAGGGACTAGCGGGAGTAGGAATGAGCAGTTCTTC CASSQGTSGSRNEQFF
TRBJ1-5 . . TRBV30 TGTGCCTGGGGCTCGGGGGGAGGCCAGCCCCAGCATTTT CAWGSGGGQPQHF
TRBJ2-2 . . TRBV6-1 TGTGCCAGCAGTGAGCTGGCAGGGGCGCCCACCGGGGAGCTGTTTTTT CASSELAGAPTGELFF
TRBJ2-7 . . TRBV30 TGTGCCTGGAGTGGCCAGGACTCCTACGAGCAGTACTTC CAWSGQDSYEQYF
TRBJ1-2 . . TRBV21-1 TGTGCCAGCACCCCCGGGACAGGGATATTTCGTGGTGGCTACACCTTC CASTPGTGIFRGGYTF
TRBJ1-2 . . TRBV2 TGTGCCAGCAGTGAAACGGGGAGCAGACCTAACTATGGCTACACCTTC CASSETGSRPNYGYTF
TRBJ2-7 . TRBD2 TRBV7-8 TGTGCCAGCAGCTCCGGGACTAGCGGGACCTCCTACGAGCAGTACTTC CASSSGTSGTSYEQYF
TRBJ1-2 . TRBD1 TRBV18 TGTGCCAGCTCACGCGGACAGGGGGCGGGTGGCTACACCTTC CASSRGQGAGGYTF
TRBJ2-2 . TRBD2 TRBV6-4 TGTGCCAGCAGTCCAACTAGCGACAACACCGGGGAGCTGTTTTTT CASSPTSDNTGELFF
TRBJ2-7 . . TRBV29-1 TGCAGCGTCGAAACCCAGGGAAGTAAGCAGTACTTC CSVETQGSKQYF
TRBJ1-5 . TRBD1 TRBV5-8 TGTGCCAGCAGTGCACAGGGGGCACACAATCAGCCCCAGCATTTT CASSAQGAHNQPQHF
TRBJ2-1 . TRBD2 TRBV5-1 TGCGCCAGCAGTACAGGACTAGCGGGACCGAGCTCCTACAATGAGCAGTTCTTC CASSTGLAGPSSYNEQFF